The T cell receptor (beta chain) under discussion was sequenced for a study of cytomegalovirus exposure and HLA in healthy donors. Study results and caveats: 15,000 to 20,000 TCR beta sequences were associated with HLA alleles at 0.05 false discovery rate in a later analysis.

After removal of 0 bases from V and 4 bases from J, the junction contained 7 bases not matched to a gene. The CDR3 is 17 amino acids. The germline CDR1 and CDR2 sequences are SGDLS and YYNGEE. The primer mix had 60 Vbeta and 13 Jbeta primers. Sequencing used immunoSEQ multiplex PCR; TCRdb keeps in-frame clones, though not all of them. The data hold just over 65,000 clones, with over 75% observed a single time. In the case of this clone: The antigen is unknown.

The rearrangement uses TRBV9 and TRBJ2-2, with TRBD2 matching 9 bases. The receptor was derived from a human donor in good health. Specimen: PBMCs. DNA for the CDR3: TGTGCCAGCAGCGTAGAGGGTAGCGGGGGAGTCACCGGGGAGCTGTTTTTT. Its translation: CASSVEGSGGVTGELFF. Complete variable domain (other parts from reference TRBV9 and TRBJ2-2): DSGVTQTPKHLITATGQRVTLRCSPRSGDLSVYWYQQSLDQGLQFLIQYYNGEERAKGNILERFSAQQFPDLHSELNLSSLELGDSALYFCASSVEGSGGVTGELFFGEGSRLTVL.